These T cell receptor beta chains were read from a single sample in a study of response to subunit inactivated influenza vaccine. A single record per CDR3 protein comes from TCRdb applying MiXCR to the RT-PCR reads. The sample includes around 200,000 distinct CDR3 sequences, approximately 14% of them seen just once. Sequenced here: CD8+ T cells sorted from PBMCs, sampled 5 days after vaccination. Receptors originate from a man aged 50 to 60 who received an inactivated influenza vaccine. CDR3s include the opening cysteine and the closing phenylalanine or tryptophan. Size is omitted from some rows. Given values are once, few, many or a class for expanded clones.

V: TRBV28; J: TRBJ1-1; size: -; CDR3: CASSLWPGAQNTEAFF
V: TRBV6-2/TRBV6-3; J: TRBJ2-7; size: few; CDR3: CASSYSTYSEQYF
V: TRBV15; J: TRBJ2-7; size: -; CDR3: CATSSRDRGGYEQYF
V: TRBV20-1; J: TRBJ1-5; size: few; CDR3: CSAPRDRDVNQPQHF
V: TRBV5-1; J: TRBJ2-2; size: -; CDR3: CASSYPAAGANTGELFF
V: TRBV7-9; J: TRBJ1-3; size: -; CDR3: CASSYALPDTIYF
V: TRBV12-3/TRBV12-4; J: TRBJ2-1; size: once; CDR3: CASSAGTGGSNEQFF
V: TRBV14; J: TRBJ2-1; size: -; CDR3: CASSQDRGLVYNEQFF
V: TRBV4-1; J: TRBJ1-1; size: few; CDR3: CASSQGGGLRTEAFF
V: TRBV29-1; J: TRBJ2-7; size: few; CDR3: CSVRESVSYEQYF
V: TRBV5-6; J: TRBJ2-6; size: -; CDR3: CASSPIRGPGPGANVLTF
V: TRBV29-1; J: TRBJ2-1; size: -; CDR3: CSVLAGQGSDNEQFF
V: TRBV5-1; J: TRBJ1-1; size: -; CDR3: CASSYVQGDTEAFF
V: TRBV24-1; J: TRBJ1-2; size: many; CDR3: CATSDLDRDNYGYTF
V: TRBV7-9; J: TRBJ2-6; size: few; CDR3: CASSLNDRSGANVLTF
V: TRBV6-1; J: TRBJ2-1; size: few; CDR3: CASAQRETYNEQFF
V: TRBV15; J: TRBJ1-5; size: few; CDR3: CATSREDSSNQPQHF
V: TRBV4-2; J: TRBJ2-1; size: many; CDR3: CASSQLAGVGNEQFF
V: TRBV27; J: TRBJ2-3; size: -; CDR3: CASSLLNTDTQYF
V: TRBV7-9; J: TRBJ2-6; size: few; CDR3: CASNGQGLTGANVLTF
V: TRBV7-9; J: TRBJ2-7; size: few; CDR3: CASSLATERYEQYF
V: TRBV7-6; J: TRBJ2-5; size: few; CDR3: CASSLNRAETQYF
V: TRBV28; J: TRBJ1-1; size: few; CDR3: CATAVGRVVTEAFF
V: TRBV4-1; J: TRBJ1-1; size: many; CDR3: CASSLKENTEAFF
V: TRBV3-1; J: TRBJ2-5; size: few; CDR3: CASSHSAVGTGSPKETQYF
V: TRBV9; J: TRBJ1-2; size: -; CDR3: CASSDRDEHFYGYTF
V: TRBV29-1; J: TRBJ2-7; size: -; CDR3: CSVETPGDRAYEQYF
V: TRBV4-2; J: TRBJ2-4; size: few; CDR3: CASSQEVAWLATKNIQYF
V: TRBV29-1; J: TRBJ2-1; size: few; CDR3: CSVSKREGRYNEQFF
V: TRBV24-1; J: TRBJ2-2; size: -; CDR3: CATSDLKPGNTGELFF